The T cell receptor (beta chain) under discussion was sequenced for a study of blood T cell repertoires in COVID-19. Germline values: CDR1 ENHRY, CDR2 SYGVKD. J gave up 8 bases and V 6 bases, and 8 bases lay outside the gene matches. The CDR3 is made up of 13 amino acids. The table came from immunoSEQ multiplex PCR; TCRdb's copy has only in-frame clones and leaves some out. The table records over 250,000 clones, 83% of them present only once. The genes are TRBV10-3 and TRBJ1-2; 8 bases are a match to TRBD1. This clonotype originated in a woman aged 50 to 60 who had recovered from COVID-19. The specimen sequenced was peripheral blood. In DNA, the CDR3 is TGTGCCATCAGCCAGACAGGGGAAGGCGGCTACACCTTC. Protein product: CAISQTGEGGYTF.